The clone carrying this TCR beta chain came up once. Original processing notes: Researchers report that nucleated cell counts were estimated from reference gene primer amplification. The data were produced by immunoSEQ multiplex PCR, yet TCRdb's version contains in-frame clones alone and is incomplete. The V and J calls and clone size were taken over from that table, and D and trimming were inferred from the DNA. In the table there are about 160,000 clones, 85% to 90% of which are singletons. The data were obtained in a study of blood T cell repertoires in COVID-19. The J segment lost 4 bases and the V segment lost 1 base, leaving 13 bases of the junction unmatched. This CDR3 has 18 residues. CDR1 is LGHDT and CDR2 is YNNKEL in the germline V gene (reference sequence). While infection was still active, Seattle patients were enrolled and then followed longitudinally.

The sample was peripheral blood. The chain uses TRBV3-1 (or the pseudogene TRBV3-2) and TRBJ2-1; TRBD2 matches at 7 bases. This receptor was identified in a man younger than 35 with COVID-19, enrolled during active disease. The CDR3 bases are TGTGCCAGCAGCCAAGTTCCGGGCGGGGGAGACCTATACAATGAGCAGTTCTTC. This sequence encodes CASSQVPGGGDLYNEQFF.